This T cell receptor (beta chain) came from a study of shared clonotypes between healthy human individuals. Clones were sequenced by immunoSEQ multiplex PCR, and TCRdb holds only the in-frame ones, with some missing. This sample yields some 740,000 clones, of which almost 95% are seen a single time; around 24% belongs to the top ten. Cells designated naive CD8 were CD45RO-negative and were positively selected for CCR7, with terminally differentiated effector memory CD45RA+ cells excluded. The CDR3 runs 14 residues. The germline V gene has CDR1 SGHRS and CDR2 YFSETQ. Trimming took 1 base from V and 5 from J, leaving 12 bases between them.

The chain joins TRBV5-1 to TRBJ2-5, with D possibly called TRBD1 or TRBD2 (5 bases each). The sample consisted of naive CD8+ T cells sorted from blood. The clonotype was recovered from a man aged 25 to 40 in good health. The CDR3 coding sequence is TGCGCCAGCAGCTTGCGGGGCCGGTCGGAGACCCAGTACTTC. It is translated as CASSLRGRSETQYF.